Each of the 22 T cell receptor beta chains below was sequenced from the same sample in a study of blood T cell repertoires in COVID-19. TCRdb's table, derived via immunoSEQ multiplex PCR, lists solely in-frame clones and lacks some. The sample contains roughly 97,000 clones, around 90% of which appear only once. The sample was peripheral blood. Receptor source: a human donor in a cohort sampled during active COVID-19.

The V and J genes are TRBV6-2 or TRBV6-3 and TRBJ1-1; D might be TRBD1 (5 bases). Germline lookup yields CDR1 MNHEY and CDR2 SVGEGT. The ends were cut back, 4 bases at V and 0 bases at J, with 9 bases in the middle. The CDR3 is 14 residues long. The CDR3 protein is CASSFQGMNTEAFF. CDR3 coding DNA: TGTGCCAGCAGTTTCCAGGGAATGAACACTGAAGCTTTCTTT.

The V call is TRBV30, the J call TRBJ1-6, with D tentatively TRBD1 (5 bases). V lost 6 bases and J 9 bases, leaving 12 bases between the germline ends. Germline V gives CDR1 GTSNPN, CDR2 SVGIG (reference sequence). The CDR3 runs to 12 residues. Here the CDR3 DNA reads TGTGCCTGTGCAGGGAACGGTTCACCCCTCCACTTT. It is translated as CACAGNGSPLHF. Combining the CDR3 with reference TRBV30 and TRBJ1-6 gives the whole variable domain SQTIHQWPATLVQPVGSPLSLECTVEGTSNPNLYWYRQAAGRGLQLLFYSVGIGQISSEVPQNLSASRPQDRQFILSSKKLLLSDSGFYLCACAGNGSPLHFGNGTRLTVT.

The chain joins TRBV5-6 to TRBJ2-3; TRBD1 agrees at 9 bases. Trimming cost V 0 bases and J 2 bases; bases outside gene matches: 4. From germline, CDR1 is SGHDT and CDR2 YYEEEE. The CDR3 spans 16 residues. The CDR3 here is CASSLVGTGHTDTQYF. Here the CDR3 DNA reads TGTGCCAGCAGCTTGGTGGGGACAGGGCACACAGATACGCAGTATTTT.

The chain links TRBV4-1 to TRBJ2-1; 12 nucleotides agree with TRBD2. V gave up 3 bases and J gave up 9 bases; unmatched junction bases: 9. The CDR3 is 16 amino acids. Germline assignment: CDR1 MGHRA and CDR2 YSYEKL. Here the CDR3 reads CASSHAGLAGEGEQFF. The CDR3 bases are TGCGCCAGCAGCCACGCGGGACTAGCGGGTGAAGGTGAGCAGTTCTTC.

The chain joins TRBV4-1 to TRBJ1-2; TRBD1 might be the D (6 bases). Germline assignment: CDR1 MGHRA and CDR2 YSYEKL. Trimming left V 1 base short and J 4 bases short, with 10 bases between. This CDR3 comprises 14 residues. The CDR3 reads CASSQGGGLYGYTF. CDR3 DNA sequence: TGCGCCAGCAGCCAAGGGGGGGGGCTCTATGGCTACACCTTC.

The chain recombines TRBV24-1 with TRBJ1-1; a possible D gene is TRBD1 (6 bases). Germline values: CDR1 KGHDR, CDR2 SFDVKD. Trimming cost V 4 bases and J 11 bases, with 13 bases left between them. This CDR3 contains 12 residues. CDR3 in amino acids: CATSDVTGLAFF. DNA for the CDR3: TGTGCCACCAGTGACGTTACAGGGTTGGCTTTCTTT.

In DNA, the CDR3 is TGTGCCAGCAGGACTAGCGGGGGTCACAATGAGCAGTTCTTC. This gives the protein CASRTSGGHNEQFF. The chain is built from TRBV27 and TRBJ2-1; TRBD2 aligns across 12 bases. Unmatched junction bases numbered 2, after V lost 6 bases and J lost 5 bases. Germline V lookup: CDR1 MNHEY, CDR2 SMNVEV (reference sequence). CDR3 length equals 14 residues.

The CDR3 protein is CASSGRGRDTGELFF. DNA for the CDR3: TGTGCCAGCAGCGGCAGGGGAAGGGACACCGGGGAGCTGTTTTTT. The rearrangement links TRBV4-2 to TRBJ2-2, with TRBD1 as a possible D gene (6 bases). In germline, CDR1 is LGHNA, CDR2 YNFKEQ. V lost 5 bases, J lost 3 bases, and 13 bases lay in between. The CDR3 has 15 residues.

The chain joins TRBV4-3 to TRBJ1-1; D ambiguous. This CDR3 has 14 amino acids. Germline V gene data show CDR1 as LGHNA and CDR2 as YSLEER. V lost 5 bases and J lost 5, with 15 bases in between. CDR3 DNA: TGCGCCAGCAGCTTCGTGGGCGGGAGGACTGAAGCTTTCTTT. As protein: CASSFVGGRTEAFF.

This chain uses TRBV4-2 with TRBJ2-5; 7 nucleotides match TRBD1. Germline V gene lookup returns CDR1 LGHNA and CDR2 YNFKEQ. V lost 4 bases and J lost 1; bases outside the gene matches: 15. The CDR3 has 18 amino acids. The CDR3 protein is CASSPRPPGQTTQETQYF. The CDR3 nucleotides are TGTGCCAGCAGCCCCAGACCTCCGGGACAGACAACCCAAGAGACCCAGTACTTC.

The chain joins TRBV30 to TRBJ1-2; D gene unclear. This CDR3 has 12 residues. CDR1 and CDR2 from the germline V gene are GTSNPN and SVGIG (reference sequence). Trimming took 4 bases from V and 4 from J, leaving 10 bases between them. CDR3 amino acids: CAWNSDFYGYTF. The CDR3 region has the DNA TGTGCCTGGAACTCGGACTTCTATGGCTACACCTTC.

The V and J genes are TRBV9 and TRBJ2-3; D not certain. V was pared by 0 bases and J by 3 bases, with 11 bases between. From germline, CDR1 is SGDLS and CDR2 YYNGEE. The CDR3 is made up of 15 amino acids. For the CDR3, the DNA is TGTGCCAGCAGCGTAGAACCGGGTTGGACAGATACGCAGTATTTT. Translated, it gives CASSVEPGWTDTQYF.

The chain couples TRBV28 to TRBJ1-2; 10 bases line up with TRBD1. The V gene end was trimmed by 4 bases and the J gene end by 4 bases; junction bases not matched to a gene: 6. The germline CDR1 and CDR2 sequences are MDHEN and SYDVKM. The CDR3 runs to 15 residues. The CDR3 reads CASSSAGQGTYGYTF. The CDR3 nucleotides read TGTGCCAGCAGTTCCGCGGGACAGGGGACCTATGGCTACACCTTC.

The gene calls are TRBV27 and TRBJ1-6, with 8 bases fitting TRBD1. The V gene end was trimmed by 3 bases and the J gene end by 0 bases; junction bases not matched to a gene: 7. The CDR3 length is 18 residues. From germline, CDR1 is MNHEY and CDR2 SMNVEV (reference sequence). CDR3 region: CASSFRDRSPSYNSPLHF. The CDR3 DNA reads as TGTGCCAGCAGTTTCCGGGACAGGAGTCCCTCCTATAATTCACCCCTCCACTTT.

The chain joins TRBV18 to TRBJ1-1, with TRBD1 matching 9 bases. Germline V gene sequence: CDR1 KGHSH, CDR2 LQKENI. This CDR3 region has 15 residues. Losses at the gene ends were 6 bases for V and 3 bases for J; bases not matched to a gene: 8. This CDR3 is CASSLTGGEDTEAFF. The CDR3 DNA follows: TGTGCCAGCTCGCTTACAGGGGGCGAAGACACTGAAGCTTTCTTT.

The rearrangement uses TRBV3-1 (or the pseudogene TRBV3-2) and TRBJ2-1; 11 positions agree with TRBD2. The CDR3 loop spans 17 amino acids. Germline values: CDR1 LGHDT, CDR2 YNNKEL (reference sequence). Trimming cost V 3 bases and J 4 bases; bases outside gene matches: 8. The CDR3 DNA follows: TGTGCCAGCAGCCACGAATGGGCTAGCGGGGGGTACAATGAGCAGTTCTTC. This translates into CASSHEWASGGYNEQFF.

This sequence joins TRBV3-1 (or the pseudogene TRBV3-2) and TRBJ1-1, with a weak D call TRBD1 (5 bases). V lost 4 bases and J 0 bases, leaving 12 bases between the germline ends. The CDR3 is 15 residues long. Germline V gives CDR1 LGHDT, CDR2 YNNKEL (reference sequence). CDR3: CASSRQGTMNTEAFF. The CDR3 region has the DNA TGTGCCAGCAGCCGGCAGGGTACTATGAACACTGAAGCTTTCTTT.

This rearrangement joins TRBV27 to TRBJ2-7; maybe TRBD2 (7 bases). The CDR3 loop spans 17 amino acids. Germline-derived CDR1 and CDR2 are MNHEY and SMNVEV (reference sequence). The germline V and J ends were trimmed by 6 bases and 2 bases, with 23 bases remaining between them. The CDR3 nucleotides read TGTGCCAGCAGATCAGGGGCTCTAGCGGATTATGCCTACGAGCAGTACTTC. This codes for CASRSGALADYAYEQYF.

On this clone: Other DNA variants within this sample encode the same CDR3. CDR3 in DNA: TGTGCCAGCTCACCTCTCCAAGAGACCCAGTACTTC. Protein sequence: CASSPLQETQYF. This chain connects TRBV18 to TRBJ2-5; D gene uncertain. The CDR3 sequence is 12 residues long. CDR1 and CDR2 from the germline V gene are KGHSH and LQKENI. Between the trimmed V and J ends, which lost 3 bases and 1 base, there was a span of 3 bases.

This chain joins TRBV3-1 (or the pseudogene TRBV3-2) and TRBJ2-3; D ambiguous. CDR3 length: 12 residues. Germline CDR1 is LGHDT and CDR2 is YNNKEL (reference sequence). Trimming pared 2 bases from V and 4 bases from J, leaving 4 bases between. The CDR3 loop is CASSQSSDTQYF. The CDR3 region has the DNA TGTGCCAGCAGCCAATCGTCAGATACGCAGTATTTT.

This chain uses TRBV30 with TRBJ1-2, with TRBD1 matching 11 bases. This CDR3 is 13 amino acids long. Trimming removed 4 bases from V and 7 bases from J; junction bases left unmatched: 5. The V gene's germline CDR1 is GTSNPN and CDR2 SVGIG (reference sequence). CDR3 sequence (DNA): TGTGCCTGGATCCCAGGGACAGGGGGTGGCTACACCTTC. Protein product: CAWIPGTGGGYTF.

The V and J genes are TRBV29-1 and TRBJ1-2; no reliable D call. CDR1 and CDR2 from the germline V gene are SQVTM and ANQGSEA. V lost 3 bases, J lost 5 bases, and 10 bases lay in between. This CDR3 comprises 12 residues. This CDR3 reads CSVDLGLYGYTF. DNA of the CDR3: TGCAGCGTTGACCTAGGTCTATATGGCTACACCTTC.